The rows below give T cell receptor beta chains drawn from one sample of a study of blood T cell repertoires in COVID-19. Libraries were prepared by immunoSEQ multiplex PCR; TCRdb keeps only in-frame clonotypes and omits some of them. The sample has approximately 460,000 clones, roughly 89% seen once. The sequenced sample was peripheral blood. The receptors stem from a man aged 18 to 29 with COVID-19, enrolled during active disease. Each CDR3 is given with its conserved first and last residue. Fields, in order: J gene, clone size, D gene, V gene, CDR3 DNA, CDR3 protein. A D gene is named only where the DNA matches it firmly. For some rows the clone size is stated as once, few or many, or as a class when expanded; others skip it.

J: TRBJ2-7
size: once
D: TRBD1
V: TRBV11-2
DNA: TGTGCCAGCAGCCACCCTCGGACAGGGCGCTACGAGCAGTACTTC
CDR3: CASSHPRTGRYEQYF

J: TRBJ2-3
size: -
D: -
V: TRBV5-6
DNA: TGTGCCAGCAGCTTTACTAGCCAAGCAGATACGCAGTATTTT
CDR3: CASSFTSQADTQYF

J: TRBJ1-4
size: once
D: -
V: TRBV30
DNA: TGTGCCGGGTGGATAGGGGACTTTAATGAAAAACTGTTTTTT
CDR3: CAGWIGDFNEKLFF

J: TRBJ2-1
size: -
D: TRBD2
V: TRBV7-9
DNA: TGTGCCAGCAGCTTAGTACTAGCGGATTACAATGAGCAGTTCTTC
CDR3: CASSLVLADYNEQFF

J: TRBJ1-5
size: few
D: -
V: TRBV19
DNA: TGTGCCAGTACCACTTTGAGCAATCAGCCCCAGCATTTT
CDR3: CASTTLSNQPQHF

J: TRBJ2-1
size: -
D: -
V: TRBV9
DNA: TGTGCCAGCAGCCCGGGACACTCCGTATCCGGTGAGCAGTTCTTC
CDR3: CASSPGHSVSGEQFF

J: TRBJ2-1
size: -
D: TRBD2
V: TRBV6-5
DNA: TGTGCCAGCAGAGCCGGGACTAGGAAGAACAATGAGCAGTTCTTC
CDR3: CASRAGTRKNNEQFF

J: TRBJ1-2
size: -
D: -
V: TRBV6-6
DNA: TGTGCCAGCAGTCCAAGCCGAAGGGGTACAGGGTCCGACGGCTACACCTTC
CDR3: CASSPSRRGTGSDGYTF

J: TRBJ2-7
size: -
D: -
V: TRBV18
DNA: TGTGCCAGCTCTCGGGCCAGCGAGGGCGAGCAGTACTTC
CDR3: CASSRASEGEQYF

J: TRBJ1-3
size: -
D: -
V: TRBV11-2
DNA: TGTGCCAGCAGCAATCTTCGGCGCGGGGTTGGAAACACCATATATTTT
CDR3: CASSNLRRGVGNTIYF

J: TRBJ1-2
size: -
D: -
V: TRBV30
DNA: TGTGCCTGGAGCCGGACCCACCGGGGTGGCTACACCTTC
CDR3: CAWSRTHRGGYTF

J: TRBJ2-1
size: -
D: -
V: TRBV11-2
DNA: TGTGCCAGCAGCTCCCCGAAAACCGGGAAGGGCCCATTATACAATGAGCAGTTCTTC
CDR3: CASSSPKTGKGPLYNEQFF

J: TRBJ2-2
size: -
D: TRBD2
V: TRBV5-1
DNA: TGCGCCAGCAGCTTGGACCCAGCGGGGGGAGCCGGGGAGCTGTTTTTT
CDR3: CASSLDPAGGAGELFF

J: TRBJ2-7
size: -
D: TRBD1
V: TRBV2
DNA: TGTGCCAGCAGGACAGGGGTGAGCGAGCAGTACTTC
CDR3: CASRTGVSEQYF

J: TRBJ1-1
size: -
D: -
V: TRBV25-1
DNA: TGTGCCAGCAGTAAAACCGGGGGGGGCCCCGGCACTGAAGCTTTCTTT
CDR3: CASSKTGGGPGTEAFF

J: TRBJ2-1
size: -
D: TRBD2
V: TRBV4-2
DNA: TGTGCCAGCAGCCAAGGAACCCAGCGGGGGGCTCGAAACAATGAGCAGTTCTTC
CDR3: CASSQGTQRGARNNEQFF

J: TRBJ2-7
size: once
D: TRBD2
V: TRBV7-9
DNA: TGTGCCAGCAGCTTTTATAGCGGGAGGACTGCTGAGCAGTACTTC
CDR3: CASSFYSGRTAEQYF

J: TRBJ2-7
size: -
D: -
V: TRBV11-2
DNA: TGTGCCAGCAGCTCCTTATCGGGCAGGGGATCCCACGAGCAGTACTTC
CDR3: CASSSLSGRGSHEQYF

J: TRBJ2-1
size: -
D: -
V: TRBV5-4
DNA: TGTGCCAGCAGCGGACAGAACAATGAGCAGTTCTTC
CDR3: CASSGQNNEQFF

J: TRBJ1-2
size: -
D: -
V: TRBV5-8
DNA: TGTGCCAGCAGCGGGGAGGGGAACTATGGCTACACCTTC
CDR3: CASSGEGNYGYTF

J: TRBJ1-2
size: -
D: TRBD1
V: TRBV2
DNA: TGTGCCAGCAGAGAGGGACAGCACGGAGGCTACACCTTC
CDR3: CASREGQHGGYTF

J: TRBJ2-7
size: -
D: TRBD2
V: TRBV19
DNA: TGTGCCAGTAGTATTGGGGCGGGGGGCTCCTACGAGCAGTACTTC
CDR3: CASSIGAGGSYEQYF

J: TRBJ1-4
size: few
D: -
V: TRBV4-1
DNA: TGCGCCAGCAGCCAAGACGGGACAAGGGATGAAAAACTGTTTTTT
CDR3: CASSQDGTRDEKLFF

J: TRBJ2-7
size: -
D: TRBD1
V: TRBV10-3
DNA: TGTGCCATCCCTGTTTTATCGAGACAGGGGAATTACGAGCAGTACTTC
CDR3: CAIPVLSRQGNYEQYF

J: TRBJ2-1
size: -
D: -
V: TRBV3-1/TRBV3-2
DNA: TGTGCCAGCAGCCAAGATGTGAGCGTTGAGCAGTTCTTC
CDR3: CASSQDVSVEQFF

J: TRBJ2-3
size: once
D: -
V: TRBV27
DNA: TGTGCCAGCAGTTTATCTGTAAAAGATACGCAGTATTTT
CDR3: CASSLSVKDTQYF

J: TRBJ2-1
size: -
D: TRBD2
V: TRBV4-1
DNA: TGCGCCAGCAGTCGATCTCCTAGCGGGGCCAATGAGCAGTTCTTC
CDR3: CASSRSPSGANEQFF

J: TRBJ2-6
size: -
D: -
V: TRBV14
DNA: TGTGCCAGCAGCCAAGCAGGGTTATACTCTGGGGCCAACGTCCTGACTTTC
CDR3: CASSQAGLYSGANVLTF

J: TRBJ2-7
size: -
D: TRBD1
V: TRBV27
DNA: TGTGCCAGCAGCCCGACAGGGGGTATGTCCTCCTACGAGCAGTACTTC
CDR3: CASSPTGGMSSYEQYF

J: TRBJ2-1
size: -
D: -
V: TRBV2
DNA: TGTGCCAGCAGTGAAGACCCAACAGGGAACAAACCCTACAATGAGCAGTTCTTC
CDR3: CASSEDPTGNKPYNEQFF

J: TRBJ2-2
size: -
D: -
V: TRBV5-1
DNA: TGCGCCAGCAGCTGGGCAGACACCGGGGAGCTGTTTTTT
CDR3: CASSWADTGELFF

J: TRBJ1-6
size: once
D: -
V: TRBV19
DNA: TGTGCCAGTACACGGAGCTCCTATAATTCACCCCTCCACTTT
CDR3: CASTRSSYNSPLHF

J: TRBJ1-1
size: -
D: -
V: TRBV28
DNA: TGTGCCAGCAGTTTACAGCGCAGACTGAACACTGAAGCTTTCTTT
CDR3: CASSLQRRLNTEAFF

J: TRBJ1-6
size: many
D: TRBD1
V: TRBV7-2
DNA: TGTGCCAGCAGCTTGGCCCGGGACAGGGCTCTCCACTTT
CDR3: CASSLARDRALHF

J: TRBJ2-2
size: -
D: TRBD1
V: TRBV7-9
DNA: TGTGCCAGCAGCTTCTCCGGGACAGGGGCTGCCGGGGAGCTGTTTTTT
CDR3: CASSFSGTGAAGELFF

J: TRBJ2-1
size: -
D: -
V: TRBV7-9
DNA: TGTGCCAGCAGCTTAGTTGCGCATGAGCAGTTCTTC
CDR3: CASSLVAHEQFF

J: TRBJ2-1
size: -
D: -
V: TRBV6-1
DNA: TGTGCCAGCAGTGAACTAGCTGCCTACAATGAGCAGTTCTTC
CDR3: CASSELAAYNEQFF

J: TRBJ2-7
size: -
D: TRBD2
V: TRBV10-3
DNA: TGTGCCATCATGCCCAATTACCAACGGCTAGCGGGCTACGAGCAGTACTTC
CDR3: CAIMPNYQRLAGYEQYF

J: TRBJ1-2
size: -
D: -
V: TRBV5-4
DNA: TGTGCCAGCAGCTTGGGGGTACCAGGGTCCCTAGGCTACACCTTC
CDR3: CASSLGVPGSLGYTF

J: TRBJ1-4
size: once
D: TRBD1
V: TRBV2
DNA: TGTGCCAGCAGCCCGGGGACAGTTGAAAAACTGTTTTTT
CDR3: CASSPGTVEKLFF

J: TRBJ2-2
size: -
D: TRBD1
V: TRBV19
DNA: TGTGCCAGTAGTATGGGGGACAGGGCCTTCACCGGGGAGCTGTTTTTT
CDR3: CASSMGDRAFTGELFF

J: TRBJ2-1
size: -
D: TRBD1
V: TRBV16
DNA: TGTGCCAGCAGCCATGGGCAGGGGGCTTTCTTTAATGAGCAGTTCTTC
CDR3: CASSHGQGAFFNEQFF

J: TRBJ2-7
size: once
D: TRBD1
V: TRBV29-1
DNA: TGCAGCGTTGACGGGACAGGCTACGAGCAGTACTTC
CDR3: CSVDGTGYEQYF

J: TRBJ2-1
size: -
D: TRBD1
V: TRBV2
DNA: TGTGCCAGCAGCGCTGCGACAGGGGGCAGTGAGCAGTTCTTC
CDR3: CASSAATGGSEQFF

J: TRBJ2-7
size: -
D: TRBD2
V: TRBV7-8
DNA: TGTGCCAGCAGCTCCGGGACCGGGACTACCTACGAGCAGTACTTC
CDR3: CASSSGTGTTYEQYF

J: TRBJ2-3
size: -
D: -
V: TRBV5-4
DNA: TGTGCCAGCAGCTTGGATGGGACAAACACGCAGTATTTT
CDR3: CASSLDGTNTQYF

J: TRBJ2-7
size: -
D: TRBD1
V: TRBV3-1/TRBV3-2
DNA: TGTGCCAGCAGCCTCCGACAGGGGGCCTACGAGCAGTACTTC
CDR3: CASSLRQGAYEQYF

J: TRBJ1-1
size: -
D: -
V: TRBV3-1/TRBV3-2
DNA: TGTGCCAGCAGCCAAGAAGCCAGGGTGAACACTGAAGCTTTCTTT
CDR3: CASSQEARVNTEAFF

J: TRBJ2-1
size: -
D: TRBD2
V: TRBV19
DNA: TGTGCCAGTAGTCTAGGACTAGCGCCCAATGAGCAGTTCTTC
CDR3: CASSLGLAPNEQFF

J: TRBJ1-2
size: -
D: TRBD1
V: TRBV3-1/TRBV3-2
DNA: TGTGCCAGCAGCCGAGGATCGACAGGGAGGCTGCGCTATGGCTACACCTTC
CDR3: CASSRGSTGRLRYGYTF

J: TRBJ2-1
size: -
D: -
V: TRBV4-1
DNA: TGCGCCAGCAGCCAAGATCTAGGGGGGGCCGCAAATGAGCAGTTCTTC
CDR3: CASSQDLGGAANEQFF

J: TRBJ2-7
size: -
D: -
V: TRBV7-2
DNA: TGTGCCAGCAGCTTACCAGGTCCCTACGAGCAGTACTTC
CDR3: CASSLPGPYEQYF